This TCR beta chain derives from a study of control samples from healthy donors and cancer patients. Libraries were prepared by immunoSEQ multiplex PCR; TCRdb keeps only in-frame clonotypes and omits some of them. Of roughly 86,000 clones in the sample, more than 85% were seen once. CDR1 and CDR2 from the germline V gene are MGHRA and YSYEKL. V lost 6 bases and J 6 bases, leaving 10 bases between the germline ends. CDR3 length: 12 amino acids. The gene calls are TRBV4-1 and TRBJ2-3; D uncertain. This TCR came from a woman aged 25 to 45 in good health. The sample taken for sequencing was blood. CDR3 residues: CASSPPGDTQYF. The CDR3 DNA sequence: TGCGCCAGCAGTCCTCCCGGGGATACGCAGTATTTT.